One T cell receptor beta chain is described in this entry. This CDR3 is also generated by other DNA sequences in the sample. The data originate from a study of CD8+ T cells in alopecia areata. The CDR3 covers 12 residues. V gave up 4 bases and J gave up 4 bases, with 10 bases separating them. Germline-derived CDR1 and CDR2 are GTSNPN and SVGIG (reference sequence). Treatment noted: oral pan-JAK inhibitor, 5-10 mg twice daily. Extraction of RNA preceded its reverse transcription into cDNA, which served as the sequencing template. Assay: immunoSEQ multiplex PCR; the TCRdb copy retains only in-frame clones and omits some. The sample lists about 42,000 clones, 55% to 75% seen once, with 20% to 25% in the top ten.

Sequencing used CD8+ T cells sorted from blood, obtained at week 4, from a patient treated with tofacitinib. This clonotype originated in a human donor with alopecia areata. V and J are TRBV30 and TRBJ1-1, with D possibly being TRBD1 (5 bases). The CDR3 reads CAWNGGTTEAFF. CDR3 nucleotide sequence: TGTGCCTGGAACGGGGGGACCACTGAAGCTTTCTTT.